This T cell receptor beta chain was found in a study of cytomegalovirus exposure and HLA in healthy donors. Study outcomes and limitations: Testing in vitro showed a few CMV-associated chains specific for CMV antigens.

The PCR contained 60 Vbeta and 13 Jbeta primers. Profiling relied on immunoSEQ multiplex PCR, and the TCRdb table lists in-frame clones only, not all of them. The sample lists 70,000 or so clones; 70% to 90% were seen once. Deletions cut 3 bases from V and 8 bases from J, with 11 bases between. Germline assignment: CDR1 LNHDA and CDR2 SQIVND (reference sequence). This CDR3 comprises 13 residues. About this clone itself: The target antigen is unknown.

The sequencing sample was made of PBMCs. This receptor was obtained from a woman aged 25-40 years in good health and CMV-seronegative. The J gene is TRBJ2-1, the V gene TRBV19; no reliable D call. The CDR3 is CASSMESTDEQFF. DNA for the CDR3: TGTGCCAGTAGTATGGAGAGCACCGATGAGCAGTTCTTC.